Shown below are 13 T cell receptor beta chains from a single sample sequenced in a study of cytomegalovirus exposure and HLA in healthy donors. Vbeta (60) and Jbeta (13) primers were used in the PCR. The repertoire was sequenced with immunoSEQ multiplex PCR; TCRdb's copy has only in-frame clones and lacks some. The sample contains approximately 160,000 clones, approximately 80% of which appear only once. The sequenced material came from PBMCs. The source is a woman between 45 and 65 years old in good health and CMV-seropositive.

V usage is TRBV5-1 and J usage is TRBJ1-2; no definite D call. Deletions cut 4 bases from V and 4 bases from J, with 14 bases between. Germline V gene lookup returns CDR1 SGHRS and CDR2 YFSETQ. The CDR3 contains 14 residues. Here the CDR3 reads CASSARGTLYGYTF. CDR3 DNA sequence: TGCGCCAGCAGCGCCCGGGGTACCCTCTATGGCTACACCTTC.

CDR3 nucleotide sequence: TGCAGCCCCCAGTTTGCCGGGACAGGCAACAATGAGCAGTTCTTC. Amino acid sequence: CSPQFAGTGNNEQFF. This chain uses TRBV29-1 with TRBJ2-1; 8 positions agree with TRBD1. Losses at the gene ends were 8 bases for V and 5 bases for J; bases not matched to a gene: 14. Germline V CDR1 and CDR2: SQVTM, ANQGSEA. This CDR3 contains 15 residues.

In its sample, this clone was seen a few times. The CDR3 nucleotides read TGCAGCGCAAGGGGAAGTGGCAATCAGCCCCAGCATTTT. Translation: CSARGSGNQPQHF. The chain employs TRBV29-1 and TRBJ1-5, with D perhaps TRBD1 (5 bases). CDR3 length: 13 residues. Germline-derived CDR1 and CDR2 are SQVTM and ANQGSEA. The V end lost 7 bases, the J end lost 2 bases, and 12 bases lay between the germline ends.

V gene TRBV14 combines with J gene TRBJ1-2; 7 positions agree with TRBD1. Germline loops: CDR1 SGHDN, CDR2 FVKESK. CDR3 length: 16 amino acids. Trimming at V came to 5 bases and at J to 3 bases, leaving 12 bases not matched to a gene. In nucleotides, the CDR3 is TGTGCCAGCAGCTGGACAGGCCTGGGGAAACACTATGGCTACACCTTC. Translating gives CASSWTGLGKHYGYTF.

This clone was seen a few times. V is TRBV5-1 and J is TRBJ2-6; D gene unclear. The CDR3 has 14 residues. CDR1 is SGHRS, CDR2 YFSETQ, per germline. V was pared by 2 bases and J by 2 bases, with 5 bases between. CDR3 loop: CASSLEAGANVLTF. The CDR3 DNA sequence: TGCGCCAGCAGCTTAGAGGCTGGGGCCAACGTCCTGACTTTC.

V gene TRBV5-1 combines with J gene TRBJ2-3; no firm D call. The CDR3 consists of 17 residues. The germline CDR1 and CDR2 sequences are SGHRS and YFSETQ. Trimming left V 0 bases short and J 0 bases short, with 14 bases between. CDR3 sequence: CASSLVSSVTSTDTQYF. DNA for the CDR3: TGCGCCAGCAGCTTGGTCTCCTCGGTCACTAGCACAGATACGCAGTATTTT.

This clone was seen more than once but under ten times. V gene TRBV19 combines with J gene TRBJ1-1; D is unresolved. CDR1 is LNHDA, CDR2 SQIVND, per germline (reference sequence). Trimming pared 3 bases from V and 4 bases from J, leaving 12 bases between. The CDR3 loop spans 14 amino acids. The CDR3 sequence: CASSIATDITEAFF. The CDR3 bases are TGTGCCAGTAGTATCGCGACCGACATCACTGAAGCTTTCTTT.

The chain joins TRBV5-8 to TRBJ1-4; a possible D gene is TRBD1 (5 bases). CDR3 length: 15 residues. The germline V gene encodes CDR1 SGHTS and CDR2 YDEGEE. V was cut by 4 bases and J by 5 bases, with 15 bases left in between. The CDR3 sequence is CASSRELAGNEKLFF. The CDR3, as DNA: TGTGCCAGCAGCCGGGAGTTGGCAGGGAATGAAAAACTGTTTTTT.

The chain couples TRBV29-1 to TRBJ2-1; no definite D call. The CDR3 is made up of 13 amino acids. V was clipped by 3 bases and J by 5 bases, with 11 bases between them. Germline V gene lookup returns CDR1 SQVTM and CDR2 ANQGSEA. The CDR3 sequence: CSVEERRNNEQFF. Here the CDR3 DNA reads TGCAGCGTTGAGGAGCGTCGTAACAATGAGCAGTTCTTC.

This chain connects TRBV6-5 to TRBJ1-5, with 7 bases fitting TRBD1. This CDR3 region has 14 residues. Germline lookup yields CDR1 MNHEY and CDR2 SVGAGI. The V and J ends lost 6 bases and 4 bases, in that order; junction bases with no gene match: 6. CDR3 DNA sequence: TGTGCCAGCAGCTCGACAGGGAGGAATCAGCCCCAGCATTTT. Protein product: CASSSTGRNQPQHF.

The chain has TRBV28 and TRBJ2-5; D is perhaps TRBD2 (6 bases). Deletions cut 3 bases from V and 1 base from J, with 12 bases between. Germline V gene lookup returns CDR1 MDHEN and CDR2 SYDVKM. The CDR3 is 15 residues long. The CDR3 loop reads CASSLAGGSQETQYF. DNA for the CDR3: TGTGCCAGCAGTTTGGCTGGAGGGTCCCAAGAGACCCAGTACTTC.

The CDR3 region is CASSLSVEVGKLFF. CDR3 sequence (DNA): TGTGCCAGCAGCCTGAGTGTGGAGGTGGGGAAACTGTTTTTT. The V and J genes are TRBV7-2 and TRBJ1-4; no reliable D call. CDR1 and CDR2 (germline): SGHTA, FQGNSA. The V end was cut by 5 bases, the J end by 11 bases, with 18 bases between. There are 14 residues in the CDR3.

In nucleotides, the CDR3 is TGTGCCACAAAAATGCTAGCGGGAGTCCCAGATACGCAGTATTTT. Its protein is CATKMLAGVPDTQYF. The chain combines TRBV27 with TRBJ2-3, with 10 nucleotides matching TRBD2. Germline V lookup: CDR1 MNHEY, CDR2 SMNVEV (reference sequence). Trimming cost V 10 bases and J 4 bases; bases outside gene matches: 11. The CDR3 consists of 15 residues.